Here is one T cell receptor (beta chain) with its context. The antigen remains undetermined. TCRdb independently ran MiXCR on the RACE reads; one entry per CDR3 protein. Among 180,000 or so distinct CDR3 sequences listed, 14% were seen once. Time point indicated: patch test 1, 2 weeks after DPC sensitization. Treatment described: therapeutic diphenylcyclopropenone sensitization with weekly scalp DPC. Donation of samples came from alopecia patients who were 18 to 70 years old and suitable for DPC. This entry is derived from a study of human T cells and chemical hapten exposure. Study-wide background: A patient group, mainly female, showed alopecia areata, totalis or universalis. Study results and caveats: Following DPC sensitization, TCRs present above 1 in 1000 frequency showed no change.

There are 12 residues in the CDR3. V gave up 6 bases and J gave up 6 bases, with 12 bases separating them. Germline V CDR1 and CDR2: MDHEN, SYDVKM. The sequence was collected from a woman aged 25 to 39 with alopecia areata. Some clones in this sample may be carry-over from other donors' samples. The material sequenced was whole blood, taken in connection with sensitization to the hapten diphenylcyclopropenone (DPC). The gene calls are TRBV28 and TRBJ2-7, with unresolved D. For the CDR3, the DNA is TGTGCCAGCAGCGCTACTACGGGCGAGCAGTACTTC. Residues: CASSATTGEQYF.